Listed below are T cell receptor beta chains from one sample, sequenced in a study of T-cell reconstitution after alpha-beta-depleted transplantation in children. TCRdb reanalysed the PCR reads using MiXCR and keeps one entry per CDR3 protein. Here the sample spans about 27,000 distinct CDR3 sequences, about 6.2% being singletons. This specimen consisted of PBMCs, mostly from graft donor cells, obtained 180 days after TCRalphabeta/CD19-depleted stem cell transplant. These receptors came from a male patient under 18 who had a stem cell transplant for acute myeloid leukemia, so the T cells may come from the graft donor. The CDR3 runs from the conserved cysteine through the conserved F or W. A D gene is named only where the DNA matches it firmly. Expanded clones get a size class; other rows say once, few or many, or leave the size out.

d_call j_call clone_size v_call cdr3_aa cdr3_nt
NA TRBJ2-7 many TRBV30 CAWSSSGLTRNSYEQYF TGTGCCTGGAGTTCCTCGGGACTCACAAGGAACTCCTACGAGCAGTACTTC
NA TRBJ2-5 many TRBV11-2 CASSPTRGETQYF TGTGCCAGCAGCCCGACTAGGGGGGAGACCCAGTACTTC
TRBD2 TRBJ2-5 many TRBV7-2 CASSLIPPGGETQYF TGTGCCAGCAGCTTAATACCACCGGGGGGAGAGACCCAGTACTTC
TRBD1 TRBJ2-1 many TRBV20-1 CSASLRDRVNEQFF TGCAGTGCTAGTCTAAGGGACAGGGTCAATGAGCAGTTCTTC
TRBD2 TRBJ2-3 many TRBV5-1 CASSLAATSGGATDTQYF TGCGCCAGCAGCTTGGCTGCAACTAGCGGGGGGGCCACAGATACGCAGTATTTT
NA TRBJ2-7 many TRBV10-3 CAIGRPSSYQQYF TGTGCCATAGGACGGCCGAGCTCCTACCAGCAGTACTTC
TRBD2 TRBJ2-7 many TRBV13 CASSLVAGLSYEQYF TGTGCCAGCAGCTTAGTAGCGGGACTATCCTACGAGCAGTACTTC
NA TRBJ2-2 many TRBV29-1 CSVEAGRNTGELFF TGCAGCGTTGAAGCCGGCAGGAACACCGGGGAGCTGTTTTTT
NA TRBJ2-7 many TRBV2 CASTAGSYEQYF TGTGCCAGCACGGCAGGGTCCTACGAGCAGTACTTC
NA TRBJ1-1 many TRBV29-1 CSVNWDRGNTEAFF TGCAGCGTTAACTGGGACCGAGGGAACACTGAAGCTTTCTTT
TRBD1 TRBJ2-7 NA TRBV10-3 CAIRGPGQNYEQYF TGTGCCATCAGGGGGCCGGGACAGAACTACGAGCAGTACTTC
NA TRBJ1-2 many TRBV28 CASSLAIYGYTF TGTGCCAGCAGTTTAGCTATCTATGGCTACACCTTC
NA TRBJ2-2 many TRBV5-5 CASSLQGGGNTGELFF TGTGCCAGCAGCTTGCAAGGGGGGGGGAACACCGGGGAGCTGTTTTTT
TRBD1 TRBJ2-2 many TRBV7-9 CASSLFGTAAGELFF TGTGCCAGCAGCTTGTTCGGGACAGCAGCCGGGGAGCTGTTTTTT
TRBD1 TRBJ2-7 medium-sized TRBV7-9 CASSHRDRVYEQYF TGTGCCAGCAGCCACCGGGACAGGGTCTACGAGCAGTACTTC
NA TRBJ2-7 many TRBV7-7 CASSEGSTYEQYF TGTGCTAGCAGCGAAGGATCCACCTACGAGCAGTACTTC
TRBD2 TRBJ2-1 many TRBV5-1 CASSLSTGTIPSYNEQFF TGCGCCAGCAGCTTGTCAACCGGGACTATCCCCTCCTACAATGAGCAGTTCTTC
NA TRBJ2-5 many TRBV7-2 CASSSNEETQYF TGTGCCAGCAGCTCTAACGAAGAGACCCAGTACTTC
NA TRBJ1-1 many TRBV30 CAWSLTNTEAFF TGTGCCTGGAGTCTTACAAACACTGAAGCTTTCTTT
NA TRBJ2-1 many TRBV28 CASGTSYNEQFF TGTGCCAGCGGGACCTCCTACAATGAGCAGTTCTTC
NA TRBJ2-7 NA TRBV5-4 CASSQFRGWSYEQYF TGTGCCAGCAGCCAATTCCGGGGGTGGTCCTACGAGCAGTACTTC
NA TRBJ2-5 many TRBV29-1 CSAKTETEGTQYF TGCAGCGCCAAGACAGAAACTGAGGGGACCCAGTACTTC
NA TRBJ2-7 many TRBV6-5 CASSFGVTGGEQYF TGTGCCAGCAGTTTTGGGGTGACGGGTGGGGAGCAGTACTTC
TRBD2 TRBJ2-1 many TRBV29-1 CSSKWASGRTNEQFF TGCAGCTCAAAATGGGCTAGCGGGAGGACAAATGAGCAGTTCTTC
NA TRBJ1-3 NA TRBV3-1 CASNQDWAGPGNTIYF TGTGCCAGCAACCAAGATTGGGCGGGGCCTGGAAACACCATATATTTT
TRBD1 TRBJ1-1 many TRBV28 CASSLSRTGYYRKTEAFF TGTGCCAGCAGTTTATCCCGGACAGGGTATTACAGGAAGACTGAAGCTTTCTTT
NA TRBJ2-5 many TRBV7-7 CASRPDYTDQETQYF TGTGCTAGCAGACCCGATTATACCGACCAAGAGACCCAGTACTTC
NA TRBJ2-1 many TRBV12-3/TRBV12-4 CASSLDHNEQFF TGTGCCAGCAGTTTAGACCACAATGAGCAGTTCTTC
NA TRBJ2-1 many TRBV10-2 CASSAGHAFNYEQFF TGCGCCAGCAGCGCGGGACACGCCTTTAACTATGAGCAGTTCTTC
TRBD2 TRBJ2-3 many TRBV6-2/TRBV6-3 CASSSGLTPTDTQYF TGTGCCAGCAGTTCGGGACTAACCCCCACAGATACGCAGTATTTT
NA TRBJ2-3 many TRBV29-1 CSVPTLWGTDTQYF TGCAGCGTTCCGACATTATGGGGCACAGATACGCAGTATTTT
NA TRBJ2-1 many TRBV5-1 CASSLGALGDNEQFF TGCGCCAGCAGCTTGGGGGCCCTCGGAGACAATGAGCAGTTCTTC